The 6 T cell receptor beta chains below were found in one sample sequenced in a study. TCRdb reprocessed the RT-PCR reads with MiXCR, giving one entry per CDR3 protein. The sample lists about 700,000 distinct CDR3 sequences, approximately 15% occurring once. The sample taken for sequencing was memory CD4+ T cells from blood. The receptors stem from a female donor in good health, serving as a healthy control.

The rearrangement links TRBV5-1 to TRBJ2-3, with 7 bases aligning to TRBD2. V dropped 0 bases and J dropped 4; count of bases not matched to a gene: 2. The germline V gene has CDR1 SGHRS and CDR2 YFSETQ. The CDR3 is made up of 14 amino acids. The CDR3 here is CASSLGGRPDTQYF. CDR3 sequence (DNA): TGCGCCAGCAGCTTGGGCGGGAGACCAGATACGCAGTATTTT.

This clonotype was found a few times. Here the CDR3 DNA reads TGTGCCAGCAGCTCCTCCCGGACTAGATCCGGGGAGACCCAGTACTTC. Its protein is CASSSSRTRSGETQYF. The chain is built from TRBV11-1 and TRBJ2-5; 7 bases are shared with TRBD2. CDR1 is SGHAT and CDR2 is FQDESV in the germline V gene (reference sequence). Unmatched junction bases numbered 13, after V lost 4 bases and J lost 5 bases. This CDR3 region has 16 residues.

V gene TRBV19 combines with J gene TRBJ2-3; either TRBD1 or TRBD2 may fit D (7 bases each). Trimming left V 4 bases short and J 4 bases short, with 15 bases between. This CDR3 is 15 amino acids long. CDR1 and CDR2 (germline): LNHDA, SQIVND (reference sequence). CDR3 bases: TGTGCCAGTAGTACTCGACAGGGAGGGCCAGATACGCAGTATTTT. Encoded protein: CASSTRQGGPDTQYF.

The CDR3 DNA reads as TGTGCCAGCAGTCCCCAGGGGGACAATCAGCCCCAGCATTTT. It encodes CASSPQGDNQPQHF. The chain has TRBV6-1 and TRBJ1-5; 7 bases match TRBD1. Germline CDR1 MNHNS, CDR2 SASEGT. Trimming cost V 5 bases and J 3 bases; bases outside gene matches: 4. This CDR3 is 14 amino acids long.

V is TRBV2 and J is TRBJ2-1, with a weak D call TRBD2 (6 bases). V was pared by 9 bases and J by 0 bases, with 18 bases between. CDR3 length equals 16 residues. The germline V gene has CDR1 SNHLY and CDR2 FYNNEI. The CDR3 nucleotides are TGTGCCAGAAACAGGTTGGGGGGATCCTCCTACAATGAGCAGTTCTTC. It codes for CARNRLGGSSYNEQFF.

The chain has TRBV10-3 and TRBJ1-6; D is ambiguous. Trimming shortened V by 3 bases and J by 5 bases, and 8 bases separated the two germline ends. The CDR3 runs 14 residues. Germline loops: CDR1 ENHRY, CDR2 SYGVKD. CDR3 sequence reads: CAISDVINNSPLHF. CDR3 sequence (DNA): TGTGCCATCAGTGACGTGATAAATAATTCACCCCTCCACTTT.